This T cell receptor (beta chain) came from a study of cytomegalovirus exposure and HLA in healthy donors. Findings and caveats of the study: The authors listed over 150 TCR beta chains as cytomegalovirus-associated. As was reported, the classifier diagnosed cytomegalovirus status with high specificity and sensitivity.

TCRdb keeps only in-frame clones here, not all; method: immunoSEQ multiplex PCR. Here the sample spans about 360,000 clones, roughly 89% being singletons. The CDR3 loop spans 14 amino acids. Germline CDR1 SEHNR, CDR2 FQNEAQ (reference sequence). The V and J ends lost 1 base and 5 bases respectively, with 12 bases between them. As to this clone: Its antigen remains unidentified.

The sequenced sample was PBMCs. The receptor was derived from a woman in her late teens or twenties in good health and CMV-seronegative. The chain joins TRBV7-9 to TRBJ2-7; D perhaps matches TRBD1 (5 bases). CDR3 bases: TGTGCCAGCAGCTTAGGGCAGGGTATGAACGAGCAGTACTTC. The encoded protein is CASSLGQGMNEQYF.